This TCR delta chain derives from a study of Vδ1+ human thymocytes (dated by TCRdb to between 2018 and 2020). For context, the study as a whole: The study characterised mRNA-level TRG and TRD CDR3 repertoires of highly purified Vdelta1+ thymocytes from young children as a data resource. The multiplex-based CDR3 amplicon strategy had previously been validated against 5'RACE-based CDR3 amplicon generation methods.

Thymic samples were depleted of alphabeta T cells, then CD3+ TCRVdelta1+ TCRVdelta2- thymocytes were FACS-sorted. The purity of the sorted Vdelta1+ thymocytes was between about 96% and 99.6%. The thymic specimens were obtained from several paediatric patients who were undergoing corrective cardiac surgery and ranged in age from 5 days to 15 months. The thymic tissue was dispersed, and mononuclear cells were isolated using a Histopaque-1077 density gradient. For staining, the antibodies used were anti-TCRVdelta1 clone TS8.2, anti-TCRVdelta2 clone B6, anti-CD3 clone HIT3a and anti-TCRalphabeta clone IP26. RNA extraction was performed with the RNeasy mini kit, and reverse transcription was done with Superscript III. Multiplex PCR was used to generate CDR3 amplicons, with pooled V-gene forward primers and a constant-region reverse primer carrying Illumina adaptor overhangs. After gel purification, amplicons were indexed with Nextera index primers over roughly 8 extra PCR cycles and were then purified with AMPure XP beads. Sequencing of the libraries was done on an Illumina MiSeq using paired-end 250 bp reads, dual indexing and an approximately 20% PhiX spike-in. Per the original workflow: Reads were quality checked with FastQC, and TRG read pairs were merged with ea-utils fastq-join. Annotation of sequences was performed with IMGT/HighV-QUEST, only productive sequences with unambiguous V-gene assignment were retained, and clonotypes were defined by identical CDR3 sequence. For downstream analysis, the tools were VDJtools 1.1.1, tcR 2.2.3, Treemap and vegan Shannon diversity in R 3.4.4. Identical DNA sequences were merged into single rows after TCRdb reprocessed the public reads with CATT. The authors' filters were not applied to this entry. The sample has 50,000 to 75,000 delta-chain clones on record, roughly 16% of them singletons. The ten largest account for 0.3% to 0.5% of the sample.

What the authors observed across the whole study: Despite high sort purity, 15% to 25% of thymic TRD sequences were Vdelta2 (and few Vdelta3), unlike peripheral blood Vdelta1+ controls. The use of highly purified populations and single-cell validation was advised by the authors, since misinterpretation of bulk repertoire data could be caused by unexpected Vdelta2 sequences. Donors shared many TRG clonotypes (up to about 6.9x10^3), but TRD repertoires were essentially private, with at most 130 shared. No clustering by age or sex was observed, so analyses did not stratify donors by these variables. In contrast to oligoclonal peripheral blood repertoires, thymic TRG and TRD repertoires appeared to be highly polyclonal with Gaussian CDR3 length distributions.

Notes on this clone: There is no known antigen for this receptor. Base qualities are not provided; no much larger clone lies one nucleotide away.

The germline V gene yields TSWWSYY for CDR1 and QGS for CDR2. From the cysteine through the phenylalanine, the CDR3 covers 18 amino acids. Only the CDR3 region is kept as DNA, spanning 54 bases read in frame from base 1. From V the trimming removes 2 bases and from J it removes 5 bases, while the gene matches leave 14 bases of the junction unaccounted for. This TCR was recovered from a girl under three years old who had congenital heart surgery. The sample consisted of Vdelta1+ gamma-delta thymocytes from the thymus. Explained via the paper, the cell subset or site label denotes: FACS-sorted CD3+ TCRalphabeta- TCRVdelta1+ TCRVdelta2- thymocytes. The chain is assembled from TRDV1 and TRDJ1; TRDD3 aligns with 10 central bases. The CDR3 reads as follows: CALGEGGTYWGMRDKLIF. The sequence in DNA is TGTGCTCTTGGGGAAGGTGGCACCTACTGGGGGATGAGGGATAAACTCATCTTT.